These 20 T cell receptor beta chains were sequenced from one sample in a study of blood T cell repertoires in COVID-19. Method: immunoSEQ multiplex PCR; TCRdb's copy keeps in-frame clones and lacks some. The sample contains roughly 140,000 clones, 80% to 90% of which appear only once. Sequenced: peripheral blood. These receptor sequences come from a man in his 60s with active or convalescent COVID-19.

In this sample, this clone turned up once. The chain recombines TRBV15 with TRBJ1-5, with D unresolved. Germline values: CDR1 LNHNV, CDR2 YYDKDF (reference sequence). V lost 3 bases, J lost 5 bases, and 20 bases lay in between. This CDR3 region has 17 residues. CDR3 nucleotide sequence: TGTGCCACCAGCAGTCGTTTAAAGCCTGCGGAATATCAGCCCCAGCATTTT. Translating gives CATSSRLKPAEYQPQHF.

The rearrangement uses TRBV7-2 and TRBJ1-6; D is undetermined. There are 16 residues in the CDR3. The V gene's germline CDR1 is SGHTA and CDR2 FQGNSA. V gave up 2 bases and J gave up 0 bases, with 8 bases separating them. The CDR3 reads CASSLSASSYNSPLHF. DNA of the CDR3: TGTGCCAGCAGCTTATCAGCGAGCTCCTATAATTCACCCCTCCACTTT.

This chain connects TRBV24-1 to TRBJ1-2, with 8 bases fitting TRBD1. Germline V lookup: CDR1 KGHDR, CDR2 SFDVKD. With V trimmed by 3 bases and J by 0 bases, 5 bases remained unmatched. The CDR3 has 16 residues. CDR3 amino acids: CATSDLSGGANYGYTF. CDR3 sequence (DNA): TGTGCCACCAGTGATCTCTCAGGGGGCGCTAACTATGGCTACACCTTC.

The chain links TRBV28 to TRBJ2-2; no clear D. Germline CDR1 MDHEN, CDR2 SYDVKM. CDR3 length: 14 amino acids. V lost 2 bases and J 7 bases, leaving 11 bases between the germline ends. CDR3 region: CASSLPGGFGELFF. CDR3 DNA: TGTGCCAGCAGTTTACCGGGTGGGTTCGGGGAGCTGTTTTTT.

This sequence joins TRBV6-5 and TRBJ2-1, with D hard to call. Germline V gene lookup returns CDR1 MNHEY and CDR2 SVGAGI. The CDR3 is made up of 14 amino acids. Trimming took 6 bases from V and 3 from J, leaving 12 bases between them. The CDR3 DNA follows: TGTGCCAGCAGCCCCCTGGAGCGCTACAATGAGCAGTTCTTC. Translation: CASSPLERYNEQFF.

CDR3: CASSTEHTNYGYTF. CDR3 DNA: TGTGCCAGCAGCACCGAACACACTAACTATGGCTACACCTTC. The rearrangement links TRBV7-2 to TRBJ1-2; D is uncertain. This CDR3 has 14 amino acids. V was shortened by 5 bases and J by 0 bases, with 10 bases between the two germline ends. Germline V gene data show CDR1 as SGHTA and CDR2 as FQGNSA.

This chain uses TRBV7-9 with TRBJ1-2; 8 bases line up with TRBD1. V was pared by 0 bases and J by 0 bases, with 3 bases of the junction left unmatched. CDR1 is SEHNR, CDR2 FQNEAQ, per germline (reference sequence). CDR3 length: 16 amino acids. DNA of the CDR3: TGTGCCAGCAGCTTAGCCGGGACAGGAGCTAACTATGGCTACACCTTC. Amino acids: CASSLAGTGANYGYTF.

The V and J genes are TRBV29-1 and TRBJ1-1, with 7 bases that match TRBD1. CDR3 length: 13 amino acids. Unmatched junction bases numbered 4, after V lost 4 bases and J lost 2 bases. Per the germline V gene, CDR1 is SQVTM and CDR2 is ANQGSEA. The CDR3 loop is CSVANRGNTEAFF. CDR3 in DNA: TGCAGCGTTGCGAACAGGGGAAACACTGAAGCTTTCTTT. Supplemented by reference TRBV29-1 and TRBJ1-1, the full variable domain reads SAVISQKPSRDICQRGTSLTIQCQVDSQVTMMFWYRQQPGQSLTLIATANQGSEATYESGFVIDKFPISRPNLTFSTLTVSNMSPEDSSIYLCSVANRGNTEAFFGQGTRLTVV.

V gene TRBV5-1 combines with J gene TRBJ2-1; a possible D gene is TRBD1 (6 bases). Germline loops: CDR1 SGHRS, CDR2 YFSETQ. This CDR3 region has 13 residues. Deletions cut 3 bases from V and 9 bases from J, with 13 bases between. CDR3: CASSSNTGTEQFF. CDR3 coding DNA: TGCGCCAGCAGCTCTAATACAGGGACTGAGCAGTTCTTC.

J is TRBJ2-1 and V is TRBV3-1 (or the pseudogene TRBV3-2); TRBD2 matches 11 bases. The J segment lost 5 bases and the V segment lost 2 bases, leaving 8 bases of the junction unmatched. The V gene's germline CDR1 is LGHDT and CDR2 YNNKEL (reference sequence). The CDR3 runs 17 residues. CDR3: CASSQKDLAGGNNEQFF. CDR3 nucleotide sequence: TGTGCCAGCAGCCAAAAAGATCTAGCGGGGGGAAACAATGAGCAGTTCTTC.

This rearrangement joins TRBV6-2 or TRBV6-3 to TRBJ2-2; 15 positions agree with TRBD2. In germline, CDR1 is MNHEY, CDR2 SVGEGT. The CDR3 runs to 17 residues. The J segment lost 5 bases and the V segment lost 5 bases, leaving 6 bases of the junction unmatched. In DNA, the CDR3 is TGTGCCAGCAGTCCGGGACTAGCGGGAGGTCGAACCGGGGAGCTGTTTTTT. It codes for CASSPGLAGGRTGELFF.

The CDR3 DNA follows: TGCGCCAGCAGCCTCGCCTCCGGGACAGGGGGCCAAAGCCCATACAATGAGCAGTTCTTC. Its translation is CASSLASGTGGQSPYNEQFF. J is TRBJ2-1 and V is TRBV4-1; 12 nucleotides match TRBD1. V gave up 4 bases and J gave up 4 bases; unmatched junction bases: 17. CDR1 and CDR2 (germline): MGHRA, YSYEKL. The CDR3 spans 20 residues.

The genes are TRBV11-2 and TRBJ2-3; D unclear. Per the germline V gene, CDR1 is SGHAT and CDR2 is FQNNGV. The CDR3 contains 13 residues. V was pared by 6 bases and J by 4 bases, with 11 bases between. The CDR3 bases are TGTGCCAGCAGTAATAGTCCCCCAGATACGCAGTATTTT. It encodes CASSNSPPDTQYF.

The V gene is TRBV19, the J gene TRBJ1-1; TRBD1 might be the D (6 bases). With 4 bases removed from V and 4 bases from J, the gap between germline ends came to 13 bases. CDR1 is LNHDA, CDR2 SQIVND, per germline (reference sequence). The CDR3 extends over 14 amino acids. The CDR3 sequence is CASSTPQGPTEAFF. DNA of the CDR3: TGTGCCAGTAGTACCCCCCAGGGGCCCACTGAAGCTTTCTTT.

The J gene is TRBJ1-2, the V gene TRBV3-1 (or the pseudogene TRBV3-2); perhaps TRBD1 as D (6 bases). CDR3 length: 12 residues. Trimming shortened V by 4 bases and J by 7 bases, and 10 bases separated the two germline ends. CDR1 and CDR2 (germline): LGHDT, YNNKEL (reference sequence). This chain's CDR3 is CASSPNRVGYTF. CDR3 sequence (DNA): TGTGCCAGCAGCCCCAACAGGGTTGGCTACACCTTC.

The chain joins TRBV6-2 or TRBV6-3 to TRBJ2-1, with TRBD1 identical over 7 bases. V was clipped by 2 bases and J by 6 bases; unmatched bases: 4. The CDR3 is 14 amino acids. The germline V gene encodes CDR1 MNHEY and CDR2 SVGEGT. This CDR3 is CASSYPGTVNEQFF. The CDR3 region has the DNA TGTGCCAGCAGTTACCCCGGGACAGTCAATGAGCAGTTCTTC.

V usage is TRBV30 and J usage is TRBJ1-2, with TRBD1 as a possible D gene (5 bases). Looked up from germline, CDR1 is GTSNPN and CDR2 is SVGIG (reference sequence). V was pared by 1 base and J by 1 base, with 10 bases between. CDR3 size: 14 residues. CDR3: CAWSAQGLNYGYTF. In DNA form, the CDR3 reads TGTGCCTGGAGTGCGCAGGGACTTAACTATGGCTACACCTTC.

The chain carries TRBV24-1 and TRBJ2-2; tentative D call: TRBD1 (5 bases). The CDR3 has 18 amino acids. CDR1 is KGHDR, CDR2 SFDVKD, per germline. Trimming cost V 1 base and J 3 bases, with 17 bases left between them. For the CDR3, the DNA is TGTGCCACCAGTGATTTTCCCGCAATGGGGCCGGACACCGGGGAGCTGTTTTTT. Translating gives CATSDFPAMGPDTGELFF.

J is TRBJ2-2 and V is TRBV4-1; D unresolved. Per the germline V gene, CDR1 is MGHRA and CDR2 is YSYEKL. The CDR3 runs to 16 residues. V lost 0 bases and J lost 4, with 12 bases in between. DNA for the CDR3: TGCGCCAGCAGCCAAGAAAGTAGGCTAGTCACCGGGGAGCTGTTTTTT. It specifies CASSQESRLVTGELFF.

V is TRBV13 and J is TRBJ2-2, with 14 bases fitting TRBD2. The CDR3 contains 20 residues. The V and J ends lost 6 bases and 1 base, in that order; junction bases with no gene match: 13. Germline assignment: CDR1 PRHDT and CDR2 FYEKMQ (reference sequence). CDR3 amino acids: CASSLAPGLAGARNTGELFF. The DNA for the CDR3 is TGTGCCAGCAGTCTCGCACCGGGACTAGCGGGGGCCCGGAACACCGGGGAGCTGTTTTTT.